The 31 T cell receptor beta chains below all came from one sample that was sequenced in a study of blood T cell repertoires in COVID-19 (TCRdb year 2020). The library was generated by the immunoSEQ multiplex PCR assay. The immuneACCESS repertoire file appears here via TCRdb, limited to in-frame rearrangements. These files lack a portion of the clones; in checked studies, under half of the deficit traces to unresolved V genes, and the cause of the others is not known. The sample has 95,000 to 120,000 clones on record, roughly 82% of them singletons. The top ten clonotypes cover under 9.5% of the sample. The sequencing input was peripheral blood. These receptors all come from a woman aged 40 to 50 with acute or convalescent COVID-19.

This clone was seen more than once but under ten times. The chain combines TRBV7-2 with TRBJ2-5; the match to TRBD1 covers 8 bases. The CDR3 has 13 residues. Germline loops: CDR1 SGHTA, CDR2 FQGNSA. V was pared by 4 bases and J by 5 bases, with 3 bases of the junction left unmatched. In DNA form, the CDR3 reads TGTGCCAGCAGCTCGACAGGGGTGGAGACCCAGTACTTC. Translated: CASSSTGVETQYF.

The chain links TRBV12-3 or TRBV12-4 to TRBJ2-1; perhaps TRBD2 as D (6 bases). Trimming left V 6 bases short and J 7 bases short, with 7 bases between. The CDR3 is 11 amino acids. Written as DNA, the CDR3 is TGTGCCAGCAGCCTAGCGAATGAGCAGTTCTTC. It encodes CASSLANEQFF.

The chain is built from TRBV6-7 and TRBJ1-1; TRBD1 matches 7 bases. TRBV6-7 is reported as an ORF; its role is uncertain. CDR3 size: 14 residues. Trimming took 6 bases from V and 4 from J; bases not matched to a gene: 8. CDR3 sequence reads: CASRLDRDGTEAFF. Here the CDR3 DNA reads TGTGCCAGCAGACTCGACAGGGATGGCACTGAAGCTTTCTTT.

The table lists this clone with a few counts. This chain connects TRBV4-3 to TRBJ1-5, with a tentative D call TRBD1 (5 bases). V lost 0 bases to trimming and J lost 4 bases, with 10 bases between them. This CDR3 is built from 15 residues. CDR1 is LGHNA and CDR2 is YSLEER in the germline V gene. For the CDR3, the DNA is TGCGCCAGCAGCCAAGATCGTCAGGGAAATCAGCCCCAGCATTTT. Amino acid sequence: CASSQDRQGNQPQHF.

This chain uses TRBV27 with TRBJ2-7; TRBD2 aligns across 10 bases. This CDR3 comprises 15 residues. The germline V gene encodes CDR1 MNHEY and CDR2 SMNVEV (reference sequence). The J segment lost 0 bases and the V segment lost 6 bases, leaving 5 bases of the junction unmatched. The CDR3, as DNA: TGTGCCAGCAGCTTAACTAGCGGGGTCTCCTACGAGCAGTACTTC. Translating it yields CASSLTSGVSYEQYF.

This chain links TRBV7-2 with TRBJ2-3; 7 nucleotides align to TRBD1. The V gene's germline CDR1 is SGHTA and CDR2 FQGNSA. The CDR3 totals 16 residues. V was clipped by 3 bases and J by 1 base; unmatched bases: 7. CDR3 sequence reads: CASSFHRGIGTDTQYF. The CDR3 coding sequence is TGTGCCAGCAGCTTCCACAGGGGCATAGGCACAGATACGCAGTATTTT.

The chain carries TRBV29-1 and TRBJ1-2, with TRBD1 matching over 7 bases. CDR3 length: 12 amino acids. Losses at the gene ends were 6 bases for V and 4 bases for J; bases not matched to a gene: 5. Germline CDR1 and CDR2: SQVTM and ANQGSEA. CDR3 nucleotide sequence: TGCAGCGTCCGGGACAGTCTCTATGGCTACACCTTC. The encoded protein is CSVRDSLYGYTF.

The J gene is TRBJ1-6, the V gene TRBV5-4; D unresolved. The V end lost 7 bases, the J end lost 1 base, and 9 bases lay between the germline ends. In germline, CDR1 is SGHNT, CDR2 YYREEE (reference sequence). The CDR3 loop spans 14 amino acids. CDR3 sequence: CASQAESYNSPLHF. CDR3 sequence (DNA): TGTGCCAGCCAAGCGGAGTCCTATAATTCACCCCTCCACTTT.

This clone has a handful of counts. The V and J genes are TRBV6-5 and TRBJ2-7; D possibly corresponds to TRBD2 (5 bases). V dropped 8 bases and J dropped 2 bases, with 13 bases sitting between them. The CDR3 length is 13 residues. Looked up from germline, CDR1 is MNHEY and CDR2 is SVGAGI. The CDR3 bases are TGTGCCAGCTGTCGGGGTTTCACCTACGAGCAGTACTTC. Residues: CASCRGFTYEQYF.

V is TRBV3-1 (or the pseudogene TRBV3-2) and J is TRBJ2-5; D might be TRBD2 (6 bases). This CDR3 has 13 amino acids. Germline values: CDR1 LGHDT, CDR2 YNNKEL (reference sequence). V lost 5 bases, J lost 4 bases, and 11 bases lay in between. The CDR3 DNA is TGTGCCAGCAGCTCTAGCGTCCGAGAGACCCAGTACTTC. It translates to CASSSSVRETQYF.

This clone came up once. The chain has TRBV11-2 and TRBJ1-1; no clear D gene. The CDR3 has 12 amino acids. Per the germline V gene, CDR1 is SGHAT and CDR2 is FQNNGV. The V gene lost 5 bases and the J gene lost 0 bases, with 4 bases spanning the gap. The DNA for the CDR3 is TGTGCCAGCAGCACTCTGAACACTGAAGCTTTCTTT. It codes for CASSTLNTEAFF. The full variable domain, with the rest looked up from reference TRBV11-2 and TRBJ1-1, is EAGVAQSPRYKIIEKRQSVAFWCNPISGHATLYWYQQILGQGPKLLIQFQNNGVVDDSQLPKDRFSAERLKGVDSTLKIQPAKLEDSAVYLCASSTLNTEAFFGQGTRLTVV.

This chain joins TRBV19 and TRBJ1-2; the match to TRBD1 covers 7 bases. The CDR3 covers 12 residues. Germline V gene lookup returns CDR1 LNHDA and CDR2 SQIVND (reference sequence). Trimming removed 8 bases from V and 7 bases from J; junction bases left unmatched: 7. The CDR3 DNA is TGTGCCAGTGGACAGGCTCCAGGTGGCTACACCTTC. Its translation: CASGQAPGGYTF.

This chain joins TRBV12-3 or TRBV12-4 and TRBJ1-4; D is perhaps TRBD1 (6 bases). The CDR3 runs to 13 residues. Trimming shortened V by 6 bases and J by 8 bases, and 13 bases separated the two germline ends. CDR3 amino acids: CASSRGLGEKLFF. The CDR3 DNA sequence: TGTGCCAGCAGCAGGGGTTTGGGGGAAAAACTGTTTTTT.

The chain links TRBV7-9 to TRBJ1-4, with a tentative D call TRBD1 (5 bases). This CDR3 spans 14 amino acids. V lost 6 bases, J lost 8 bases, and 16 bases lay in between. CDR1 SEHNR and CDR2 FQNEAQ come from the germline V gene (reference sequence). The CDR3 spells CASSQQAPREKLFF. The CDR3 DNA follows: TGTGCCAGCAGTCAACAGGCTCCGAGGGAAAAACTGTTTTTT.

The chain joins TRBV5-1 to TRBJ1-2; tentatively, D is TRBD1 (6 bases). This CDR3 comprises 13 residues. Germline CDR1 and CDR2: SGHRS and YFSETQ. Trimming took off 4 bases at V and 5 bases at J, with 12 bases between the two ends. The CDR3, as DNA: TGCGCCAGCAGCAACCGACAGGAGTATGGCTACACCTTC. This gives the protein CASSNRQEYGYTF. Full variable domain (remainder filled in from reference TRBV5-1 and TRBJ1-2): KAGVTQTPRYLIKTRGQQVTLSCSPISGHRSVSWYQQTPGQGLQFLFEYFSETQRNKGNFPGRFSGRQFSNSRSEMNVSTLELGDSALYLCASSNRQEYGYTFGSGTRLTVV.

The rearrangement uses TRBV7-9 and TRBJ1-2, with D possibly being TRBD1 (5 bases). The CDR3 is 14 amino acids. V was shortened by 7 bases and J by 1 base, with 13 bases between the two germline ends. The germline V gene encodes CDR1 SEHNR and CDR2 FQNEAQ (reference sequence). The CDR3 DNA reads TGTGCCAGCAATCCAGCGGGACTTAACTATGGCTACACCTTC. Translating gives CASNPAGLNYGYTF. The full variable domain, with the rest looked up from reference TRBV7-9 and TRBJ1-2, is DTGVSQNPRHKITKRGQNVTFRCDPISEHNRLYWYRQTLGQGPEFLTYFQNEAQLEKSRLLSDRFSAERPKGSFSTLEIQRTEQGDSAMYLCASNPAGLNYGYTFGSGTRLTVV.

The chain combines TRBV30 with TRBJ1-1; unclear D gene. The length of the CDR3 is 17 residues. V dropped 0 bases and J dropped 0 bases, with 17 bases sitting between them. Germline CDR1 and CDR2: GTSNPN and SVGIG (reference sequence). CDR3 in amino acids: CAWSVEVLTRMNTEAFF. CDR3 coding DNA: TGTGCCTGGAGTGTTGAGGTATTGACTCGCATGAACACTGAAGCTTTCTTT.

V is TRBV7-8 and J is TRBJ2-3; 8 nucleotides match TRBD2. The CDR3 is made up of 16 amino acids. Germline loops: CDR1 SGHVS, CDR2 FQNEAQ. Trimming at V came to 5 bases and at J to 2 bases, leaving 9 bases not matched to a gene. The CDR3 here is CASSPRLATVTDTQYF. The CDR3 bases are TGTGCCAGCAGCCCTCGACTAGCGACCGTCACAGATACGCAGTATTTT.

This clone came up once. This chain joins TRBV5-1 and TRBJ2-7; 10 positions match TRBD2. V gave up 4 bases and J gave up 0 bases; unmatched junction bases: 7. Germline V CDR1 and CDR2: SGHRS, YFSETQ. The CDR3 contains 16 residues. CDR3 region: CASSITSGASSYEQYF. In DNA, the CDR3 is TGCGCCAGCAGCATCACTAGCGGGGCGAGCTCCTACGAGCAGTACTTC.

The gene calls are TRBV25-1 and TRBJ1-6, with TRBD1 as a possible D gene (5 bases). This CDR3 spans 14 amino acids. Trimming left V 4 bases short and J 4 bases short, with 8 bases between. Germline CDR1 and CDR2: MGHDK and SYGVNS. CDR3 DNA sequence: TGTGCCAGCAGTGTTGGACATTATAATTCACCCCTCCACTTT. Encoded protein: CASSVGHYNSPLHF.

V gene TRBV11-2 combines with J gene TRBJ2-7; TRBD2 might be the D (5 bases). The CDR3 is 15 amino acids. Germline assignment: CDR1 SGHAT and CDR2 FQNNGV. The ends were cut back, 3 bases at V and 2 bases at J, with 14 bases in the middle. CDR3 in DNA: TGTGCCAGCAGCTTCGGGAACTTGAACGCCTACGAGCAGTACTTC. This translates into CASSFGNLNAYEQYF.

V usage is TRBV5-1 and J usage is TRBJ2-5; 7 bases are a match to TRBD1. Unmatched junction bases numbered 3, after V lost 2 bases and J lost 5 bases. Germline assignment: CDR1 SGHRS and CDR2 YFSETQ. The CDR3 covers 13 residues. DNA of the CDR3: TGCGCCAGCAGCTTCGAGGGGGCGGAGACCCAGTACTTC. The encoded protein is CASSFEGAETQYF.

The genes are TRBV7-9 and TRBJ1-2; no clear D gene. Germline assignment: CDR1 SEHNR and CDR2 FQNEAQ (reference sequence). Trimming removed 0 bases at V and 8 bases at J, with 10 bases between. The CDR3 spans 13 residues. The CDR3 coding sequence is TGTGCCAGCAGCTTAGCCCAGGCGGGAGGCTACACCTTC. Translating gives CASSLAQAGGYTF.

The chain uses TRBV6-6 and TRBJ1-6, with D possibly TRBD1 on 5 matching bases. The CDR3 spans 15 residues. V gave up 4 bases and J gave up 9 bases, with 16 bases separating them. Germline lookup yields CDR1 MNHNY and CDR2 SVGAGI (reference sequence). CDR3 nucleotide sequence: TGTGCCAGCAGTTGGGAGGGGAGGAGAATTTCACCCCTCCACTTT. It codes for CASSWEGRRISPLHF.

CDR3 loop: CASSTSGGQNEQFF. CDR3 DNA: TGTGCCAGCAGTACTAGCGGGGGGCAGAATGAGCAGTTCTTC. The genes are TRBV7-3 and TRBJ2-1; 12 bases are a match to TRBD2. Germline V CDR1 and CDR2: SGHTA, FQGTGA. There are 14 residues in the CDR3. V lost 6 bases to trimming and J lost 7 bases; unmatched junction nucleotides: 4. The full variable domain, rest sourced from reference TRBV7-3 and TRBJ2-1, is GAGVSQTPSNKVTEKGKYVELRCDPISGHTALYWYRQSLGQGPEFLIYFQGTGAADDSGLPNDRFFAVRPEGSVSTLKIQRTERGDSAVYLCASSTSGGQNEQFFGPGTRLTVL.

V is TRBV19 and J is TRBJ1-1; 7 positions match TRBD1. Germline CDR1 LNHDA, CDR2 SQIVND (reference sequence). This CDR3 is built from 14 residues. Losses at the gene ends were 8 bases for V and 1 base for J; bases not matched to a gene: 7. The CDR3 nucleotides read TGTGCCAGTGGGAGACAGGGCGGGAACACTGAAGCTTTCTTT. Translation: CASGRQGGNTEAFF.

This clone showed up just a few times. This chain connects TRBV18 to TRBJ2-3, with D unclear. CDR1 and CDR2 (germline): KGHSH, LQKENI. The CDR3 covers 15 residues. Trimming removed 3 bases at V and 0 bases at J, with 10 bases between. DNA for the CDR3: TGTGCCAGCTCACCGTCCAGCGCCAGCACAGATACGCAGTATTTT. Amino acid sequence: CASSPSSASTDTQYF. The whole variable domain, filled in from reference TRBV18 and TRBJ2-3, reads NAGVMQNPRHLVRRRGQEARLRCSPMKGHSHVYWYRQLPEEGLKFMVYLQKENIIDESGMPKERFSAEFPKEGPSILRIQQVVRGDSAAYFCASSPSSASTDTQYFGPGTRLTVL.

V is TRBV6-5 and J is TRBJ1-1; no firm D call. V lost 2 bases, J lost 4 bases, and 14 bases lay in between. CDR3 size: 15 residues. The germline V gene encodes CDR1 MNHEY and CDR2 SVGAGI. CDR3 amino acids: CASSYGRLRGTEAFF. The DNA for the CDR3 is TGTGCCAGCAGTTACGGAAGACTTCGCGGCACTGAAGCTTTCTTT.

This rearrangement joins TRBV30 to TRBJ1-2; D perhaps matches TRBD1 (5 bases). V was pared by 4 bases and J by 7 bases, with 19 bases between. The CDR3 consists of 14 residues. From germline, CDR1 is GTSNPN and CDR2 SVGIG (reference sequence). This CDR3 reads CAWNPWRQGGGYTF. The DNA of the CDR3 is TGTGCCTGGAACCCCTGGCGGCAGGGAGGTGGCTACACCTTC.

V is TRBV7-2 and J is TRBJ1-2; D is possibly TRBD1 (6 bases). Trimming removed 4 bases at V and 8 bases at J, with 14 bases between. The CDR3 is 13 amino acids. CDR1 is SGHTA, CDR2 FQGNSA, per germline. The CDR3 loop is CASSWGQAVGYTF. The CDR3 DNA reads TGTGCCAGCAGCTGGGGGCAGGCCGTGGGCTACACCTTC.

The chain links TRBV7-2 to TRBJ1-6; tentative D call: TRBD1 (6 bases). Germline V gene sequence: CDR1 SGHTA, CDR2 FQGNSA. V shed 1 base and J shed 11 bases, with 27 bases lying between them. This CDR3 contains 19 residues. CDR3 DNA sequence: TGTGCCAGCAGCTTAGGATCCCCAGGTCTTGGGGGCGCGATCCCACCCCTCCACTTT. It specifies CASSLGSPGLGGAIPPLHF.